This TCR beta chain was recorded in a study of blood T cell repertoires in COVID-19. Turning to the study itself: Spain, Italy and the United States supplied samples that represented acute and convalescent COVID-19.

In the source study's methods: Counts of nucleated cells, estimated from reference gene primer amplification, were obtained. The assay was immunoSEQ multiplex PCR, and TCRdb's table has in-frame clones only and misses some. V and J calls and clone size follow that table, whereas D and trimming were derived from the DNA. The table lists under 350,000 clones, roughly 86% of them singletons. The V and J ends lost 8 bases and 7 bases, in that order; junction bases with no gene match: 7. Germline loops: CDR1 SNHLY, CDR2 FYNNEI. The CDR3 spans 13 residues. The chain couples TRBV2 to TRBJ1-2, with 10 positions matching TRBD1. The sequence was collected from a woman in her 30s with COVID-19, enrolled during active disease. The sample consisted of peripheral blood. As DNA, the CDR3 is TGTGCCAGCGCTCGACAGGGGGCGCTTGGCTACACCTTC. Residues: CASARQGALGYTF.